The 14 T cell receptor beta chains listed next were all sequenced from one sample in a study of T cells in localized non-small cell lung cancer. Sequencing was performed with immunoSEQ multiplex PCR; in TCRdb, only in-frame clones are kept and a portion is missing. The table has around 22,000 clones, more than 70% seen once; the top ten hold roughly 10%. Sample: peripheral blood mononuclear cells, taken before any cancer treatment. All receptors come from a woman aged 35 to 75 with stage III lung adenocarcinoma.

The chain links TRBV11-1 to TRBJ2-7, with D unresolved. The CDR3 has 14 residues. The germline V gene encodes CDR1 SGHAT and CDR2 FQDESV (reference sequence). With 5 bases removed from V and 4 bases from J, the gap between germline ends came to 15 bases. The CDR3 region has the DNA TGTGCCAGCAGCCCTTCCGGACGGGCATACGAGCAGTACTTC. It is translated as CASSPSGRAYEQYF. Variable domain in full (rest from reference TRBV11-1 and TRBJ2-7): EAEVAQSPRYKITEKSQAVAFWCDPISGHATLYWYRQILGQGPELLVQFQDESVVDDSQLPKDRFSAERLKGVDSTLKIQPAELGDSAMYLCASSPSGRAYEQYFGPGTRLTVT.

The chain joins TRBV4-3 to TRBJ1-1; TRBD1 might be the D (5 bases). The V end lost 4 bases, the J end lost 1 base, and 7 bases lay between the germline ends. Per the germline V gene, CDR1 is LGHNA and CDR2 is YSLEER. The CDR3 totals 13 residues. CDR3 protein: CASSRDENTEAFF. DNA for the CDR3: TGCGCCAGCAGCCGGGACGAGAACACTGAAGCTTTCTTT.

The rearrangement joins TRBV4-3 to TRBJ2-7; unclear D gene. This CDR3 has 14 residues. The V and J ends lost 0 bases and 0 bases respectively, with 6 bases between them. Germline V CDR1 and CDR2: LGHNA, YSLEER. The CDR3, as DNA: TGCGCCAGCAGCCAAGAGCCGAGCTCCTACGAGCAGTACTTC. Its protein is CASSQEPSSYEQYF.

J is TRBJ2-5 and V is TRBV5-6, with D perhaps matching TRBD1 (5 bases). CDR3 size: 13 residues. The V end was cut by 0 bases, the J end by 2 bases, with 5 bases between. Germline V gene sequence: CDR1 SGHDT, CDR2 YYEEEE. This chain's CDR3 is CASSLGQQETQYF. The CDR3 DNA follows: TGTGCCAGCAGCTTGGGACAGCAAGAGACCCAGTACTTC.

The chain joins TRBV10-3 to TRBJ1-1; 8 bases match TRBD1. V lost 3 bases, J lost 5 bases, and 8 bases stayed unmatched. Germline CDR1 ENHRY, CDR2 SYGVKD. This CDR3 contains 15 residues. CDR3 loop: CAISDADRGKTEAFF. CDR3 in DNA: TGTGCCATCAGTGACGCAGACAGGGGAAAGACTGAAGCTTTCTTT.

The chain uses TRBV5-8 and TRBJ2-5; D is undetermined. This CDR3 has 16 residues. Per the germline V gene, CDR1 is SGHTS and CDR2 is YDEGEE. Trimming left V 2 bases short and J 2 bases short, with 16 bases between. The CDR3 DNA sequence: TGTGCCAGCAGCTTCCGAAGCGTATTCGTTCAAGAGACCCAGTACTTC. This sequence encodes CASSFRSVFVQETQYF.

This chain connects TRBV6-4 to TRBJ2-1; no clear D gene. CDR3 length equals 13 residues. V gave up 2 bases and J gave up 5 bases, with 7 bases separating them. CDR1 and CDR2 (germline): MRHNA, SNTAGT. CDR3 sequence reads: CASSDGENNEQFF. Written as DNA, the CDR3 is TGTGCCAGCAGTGACGGAGAGAACAATGAGCAGTTCTTC.

CDR3 in amino acids: CASSYRARGVEAFF. The CDR3 DNA reads as TGTGCCAGCAGTTACAGGGCCCGAGGGGTTGAAGCTTTCTTT. The chain is built from TRBV6-6 and TRBJ1-1, with TRBD1 as a possible D gene (5 bases). CDR1 MNHNY and CDR2 SVGAGI come from the germline V gene (reference sequence). Trimming stripped 2 bases from V and 7 bases from J, with 14 bases between. The CDR3 extends over 14 amino acids.

V and J are TRBV2 and TRBJ1-2; D is perhaps TRBD1 (5 bases). The CDR3 is 15 amino acids. V was cut by 4 bases and J by 4 bases, with 16 bases left in between. The germline gives CDR1 SNHLY, CDR2 FYNNEI. DNA of the CDR3: TGTGCCAGCAGTGTCTGGGCTGGGGGTCTCTATGGCTACACCTTC. Residues: CASSVWAGGLYGYTF.

V is TRBV27 and J is TRBJ2-7; possible D gene TRBD1, 6 bases. The V gene lost 8 bases and the J gene lost 2 bases, with 16 bases spanning the gap. Germline V CDR1 and CDR2: MNHEY, SMNVEV (reference sequence). The CDR3 loop spans 14 amino acids. CDR3 residues: CASSEQGSTYEQYF. In DNA, the CDR3 is TGTGCCAGCTCCGAACAGGGTTCGACCTACGAGCAGTACTTC.

The chain carries TRBV30 and TRBJ1-2; no definite D call. Germline V gene lookup returns CDR1 GTSNPN and CDR2 SVGIG (reference sequence). This CDR3 spans 15 amino acids. V lost 1 base and J 4 bases, leaving 16 bases between the germline ends. Here the CDR3 DNA reads TGTGCCTGGAGTGGGGGTCATAAGAATACCTATGGCTACACCTTC. It is translated as CAWSGGHKNTYGYTF. Looking up the rest from reference TRBV30 and TRBJ1-2 gives the full variable domain: SQTIHQWPATLVQPVGSPLSLECTVEGTSNPNLYWYRQAAGRGLQLLFYSVGIGQISSEVPQNLSASRPQDRQFILSSKKLLLSDSGFYLCAWSGGHKNTYGYTFGSGTRLTVV.

The chain joins TRBV6-6 to TRBJ2-7; 7 nucleotides agree with TRBD1. The CDR3 has 13 amino acids. V gave up 7 bases and J gave up 2 bases; unmatched junction bases: 5. CDR1 and CDR2 (germline): MNHNY, SVGAGI (reference sequence). CDR3 sequence reads: CASTRDRPYEQYF. CDR3 coding DNA: TGTGCCAGCACCCGGGACAGACCCTACGAGCAGTACTTC.

The chain combines TRBV5-6 with TRBJ2-4; 8 bases agree with TRBD1. The J segment lost 6 bases and the V segment lost 7 bases, leaving 6 bases of the junction unmatched. Germline-derived CDR1 and CDR2 are SGHDT and YYEEEE. The CDR3 is 13 amino acids. CDR3 coding DNA: TGTGCCAGCGAACAGGGGGGTGGAAACATTCAGTACTTC. Translation gives CASEQGGGNIQYF.

The gene calls are TRBV2 and TRBJ1-2, with 9 bases matching TRBD1. J gave up 5 bases and V 6 bases, and 22 bases lay outside the gene matches. The CDR3 runs 19 residues. Germline assignment: CDR1 SNHLY and CDR2 FYNNEI. The DNA for the CDR3 is TGTGCCAGCAGCGTCGGACAGGGGCGTAAGCAGGGTCATTCGTATGGCTACACCTTC. The encoded protein is CASSVGQGRKQGHSYGYTF.